This T cell receptor (beta chain) emerged from a study of control samples from healthy donors and cancer patients. Germline CDR1 is MNHEY and CDR2 is SMNVEV (reference sequence). V lost 5 bases and J 4 bases, leaving 16 bases between the germline ends. This CDR3 comprises 15 residues. Data came from immunoSEQ multiplex PCR; TCRdb stores just in-frame clones and leaves some out. The sample carries around 57,000 clones, under 95% recorded once. This TCR came from a man aged 25 to 40 with colorectal cancer. The sample taken for sequencing was PBMCs. The chain recombines TRBV27 with TRBJ2-3; the D is unclear. The chain's CDR3 is CASSLRSHGADTQYF. The CDR3 DNA reads as TGTGCCAGCAGTCTAAGGTCCCATGGAGCAGATACGCAGTATTTT.